A single sample gave rise to the 30 T cell receptor beta chains below, sequenced in a study of radiotherapy plus CTLA-4 blockade in lung cancer. Measured with immunoSEQ multiplex PCR; TCRdb has only the in-frame clones, and not every one. The repertoire holds fewer than 95,000 clones, 83% seen once, with roughly 0.85% in the top ten. The specimen was peripheral blood, collected from a patient treated with radiotherapy plus ipilimumab. The receptors derive from a human donor with non-small cell lung cancer who had stable disease on radiotherapy plus ipilimumab.

The chain couples TRBV6-5 to TRBJ2-7, with 7 bases identical to TRBD1. Germline V lookup: CDR1 MNHEY, CDR2 SVGAGI. The V gene end was trimmed by 6 bases and the J gene end by 9 bases; junction bases not matched to a gene: 14. This CDR3 contains 14 residues. CDR3: CASSPGTAPFGQYF. The CDR3 nucleotides read TGTGCCAGCAGCCCCGGGACAGCCCCCTTCGGGCAGTACTTC.

The V and J genes are TRBV27 and TRBJ2-1, with D possibly matching TRBD2 (5 bases). Germline V gene data show CDR1 as MNHEY and CDR2 as SMNVEV (reference sequence). This CDR3 has 13 amino acids. Trimming cost V 6 bases and J 3 bases, with 9 bases left between them. The CDR3 loop reads CASSPTSYNEQFF. The DNA for the CDR3 is TGTGCCAGCAGCCCTACTAGCTACAATGAGCAGTTCTTC.

The table lists this clone with a few counts. The chain combines TRBV6-1 with TRBJ2-7; 8 bases line up with TRBD1. V dropped 2 bases and J dropped 2; count of bases not matched to a gene: 5. CDR3 length: 15 amino acids. Germline assignment: CDR1 MNHNS and CDR2 SASEGT. Here the CDR3 DNA reads TGTGCCAGCAGTGAACCCGGGACAGGTGCCTACGAGCAGTACTTC. Protein: CASSEPGTGAYEQYF.

This clone was observed a single time. The chain recombines TRBV6-5 with TRBJ2-3; 11 bases map to TRBD2. The germline V gene encodes CDR1 MNHEY and CDR2 SVGAGI. Germline trimming cut 2 bases from V and 14 bases from J; bases unmatched to any gene: 15. The CDR3 has 16 amino acids. CDR3 sequence (DNA): TGTGCCAGCAGTTACGCTAGCGGGGGGCCCGGTGTGGTTTCGTATTTT. It translates to CASSYASGGPGVVSYF.

The chain uses TRBV2 and TRBJ1-2, with TRBD1 identical over 9 bases. In germline, CDR1 is SNHLY, CDR2 FYNNEI. The CDR3 totals 17 residues. Trimming at V came to 7 bases and at J to 0 bases, leaving 12 bases not matched to a gene. The CDR3 nucleotides are TGTGCCAGCATTAGACAGGGGGGAAATAAAGCTAACTATGGCTACACCTTC. It translates to CASIRQGGNKANYGYTF.

V and J are TRBV5-8 and TRBJ2-1; the D is unclear. The CDR3 spans 15 residues. V was pared by 2 bases and J by 0 bases, with 9 bases between. Germline CDR1 and CDR2: SGHTS and YDEGEE. CDR3 residues: CASSLILSSYNEQFF. The CDR3 DNA reads as TGTGCCAGCAGCTTAATCTTGAGCTCCTACAATGAGCAGTTCTTC.

This rearrangement joins TRBV19 to TRBJ1-4; D unresolved. The germline V and J ends were trimmed by 5 bases and 8 bases, with 18 bases remaining between them. The CDR3 contains 15 residues. Germline values: CDR1 LNHDA, CDR2 SQIVND (reference sequence). CDR3 protein: CASSSPREVGEKLFF. In nucleotides, the CDR3 is TGTGCCAGTAGTTCGCCCCGGGAGGTGGGCGAAAAACTGTTTTTT. The full variable domain, completed using reference TRBV19 and TRBJ1-4, is DGGITQSPKYLFRKEGQNVTLSCEQNLNHDAMYWYRQDPGQGLRLIYYSQIVNDFQKGDIAEGYSVSREKKESFPLTVTSAQKNPTAFYLCASSSPREVGEKLFFGSGTQLSVL.

The gene calls are TRBV19 and TRBJ2-2; 9 nucleotides match TRBD1. V lost 4 bases to trimming and J lost 7 bases; unmatched junction nucleotides: 7. CDR3 length: 15 amino acids. CDR1 and CDR2 from the germline V gene are LNHDA and SQIVND (reference sequence). The CDR3 here is CASSRGGQGIGELFF. The CDR3 bases are TGTGCCAGTAGTAGGGGGGGACAGGGCATCGGGGAGCTGTTTTTT.

V gene TRBV12-5 combines with J gene TRBJ2-3; D ambiguous. The V gene lost 6 bases and the J gene lost 4 bases, with 8 bases spanning the gap. The germline V gene encodes CDR1 LGHNT and CDR2 FRNRAP. The CDR3 sequence is 12 residues long. The CDR3, as DNA: TGTGCTAGTGGATTAGGCGCAGATACGCAGTATTTT. It specifies CASGLGADTQYF.

This chain joins TRBV20-1 and TRBJ2-5; no firm D call. The CDR3 loop spans 11 amino acids. V dropped 1 base and J dropped 3 bases, with 3 bases sitting between them. The V gene's germline CDR1 is DFQATT and CDR2 SNEGSKA (reference sequence). This CDR3 is CSARVEETQYF. The DNA of the CDR3 is TGCAGTGCTAGAGTAGAAGAGACCCAGTACTTC.

The chain uses TRBV2 and TRBJ2-3; the match to TRBD2 covers 10 bases. The germline V gene has CDR1 SNHLY and CDR2 FYNNEI. The V segment lost 6 bases and the J segment 1 base; nucleotides outside the gene matches: 4. The CDR3 runs to 15 residues. The CDR3 bases are TGTGCCAGCAGCGCTAGCGGGAGAGGCACAGATACGCAGTATTTT. Its protein product is CASSASGRGTDTQYF.

This clone was detected once. V and J are TRBV18 and TRBJ1-5; 11 nucleotides match TRBD1. CDR3 length: 14 residues. Unmatched junction bases numbered 3, after V lost 6 bases and J lost 5 bases. Germline V gene sequence: CDR1 KGHSH, CDR2 LQKENI. CDR3 in amino acids: CASSRTGGDQPQHF. The CDR3 DNA sequence: TGTGCCAGCTCCCGGACAGGGGGCGATCAGCCCCAGCATTTT. Looking up the rest from reference TRBV18 and TRBJ1-5 gives the full variable domain: NAGVMQNPRHLVRRRGQEARLRCSPMKGHSHVYWYRQLPEEGLKFMVYLQKENIIDESGMPKERFSAEFPKEGPSILRIQQVVRGDSAAYFCASSRTGGDQPQHFGDGTRLSIL.

This clone was detected a few times. The chain recombines TRBV28 with TRBJ2-7; D is ambiguous. Trimming pared 4 bases from V and 0 bases from J, leaving 16 bases between. CDR1 and CDR2 from the germline V gene are MDHEN and SYDVKM. The CDR3 runs 16 residues. The CDR3 spells CASSSRPDRRSYEQYF. The DNA of the CDR3 is TGTGCCAGCAGTTCGAGGCCCGACCGACGCTCCTACGAGCAGTACTTC.

The rearrangement links TRBV19 to TRBJ2-4, with D perhaps matching TRBD1 (8 bases). The V and J ends lost 5 bases and 1 base respectively, with 18 bases between them. This CDR3 region has 17 residues. Germline lookup yields CDR1 LNHDA and CDR2 SQIVND (reference sequence). This CDR3 reads CASSSDRGLSAKNIQYF. CDR3 coding DNA: TGTGCCAGTAGTTCAGACAGGGGACTATCGGCCAAAAACATTCAGTACTTC.

This chain connects TRBV6-5 to TRBJ1-4; D unresolved. V lost 0 bases and J lost 7, with 9 bases in between. Germline V lookup: CDR1 MNHEY, CDR2 SVGAGI. The CDR3 is 14 amino acids. The CDR3 region is CASSYSPGSEKLFF. The CDR3 nucleotides read TGTGCCAGCAGTTACTCCCCAGGAAGTGAAAAACTGTTTTTT.

This chain uses TRBV7-7 with TRBJ2-1; 8 positions agree with TRBD2. V lost 5 bases to trimming and J lost 1 base; unmatched junction nucleotides: 16. The V gene's germline CDR1 is SSHAT and CDR2 FNYEAQ (reference sequence). The CDR3 has 19 amino acids. The CDR3 DNA is TGTGCCAGCAGCCCTGCGGGACTAGGATTAATTGGGTCCTACAATGAGCAGTTCTTC. Translation gives CASSPAGLGLIGSYNEQFF.

V usage is TRBV5-1 and J usage is TRBJ1-3; no definite D call. Trimming left V 4 bases short and J 0 bases short, with 11 bases between. CDR3 length: 15 residues. The germline V gene encodes CDR1 SGHRS and CDR2 YFSETQ. The CDR3 DNA sequence: TGCGCCAGCAGCGCAAACTCCGGCTCTGGAAACACCATATATTTT. This encodes CASSANSGSGNTIYF.

This clone was seen only a few times. The J gene is TRBJ1-5, the V gene TRBV19; 7 bases are shared with TRBD1. V gave up 3 bases and J gave up 3 bases; unmatched junction bases: 5. The germline gives CDR1 LNHDA, CDR2 SQIVND (reference sequence). This CDR3 comprises 15 residues. CDR3 bases: TGTGCCAGTAGTATGGGCAGGGGGTCCAATCAGCCCCAGCATTTT. The encoded protein is CASSMGRGSNQPQHF.

This chain joins TRBV19 and TRBJ1-1, with D perhaps matching TRBD1 (6 bases). V lost 5 bases and J 1 base, leaving 14 bases between the germline ends. This CDR3 has 15 residues. Per germline, CDR1 LNHDA and CDR2 SQIVND (reference sequence). CDR3 sequence reads: CASSSIRGGNTEAFF. CDR3 DNA: TGTGCCAGTAGTTCAATCAGGGGAGGGAACACTGAAGCTTTCTTT.

The chain is built from TRBV19 and TRBJ1-5; D call uncertain. Per the germline V gene, CDR1 is LNHDA and CDR2 is SQIVND (reference sequence). V gave up 0 bases and J gave up 7 bases, with 7 bases separating them. CDR3 length: 13 residues. The CDR3 sequence is CASSIEAGQPQHF. CDR3 nucleotides: TGTGCCAGTAGTATAGAGGCAGGACAGCCCCAGCATTTT.

This rearrangement joins TRBV18 to TRBJ2-1, with TRBD2 matching 7 bases. This CDR3 region has 16 residues. The V gene end was trimmed by 1 base and the J gene end by 6 bases; junction bases not matched to a gene: 9. Germline V CDR1 and CDR2: KGHSH, LQKENI. DNA for the CDR3: TGTGCCAGCTCACCACTCCCGGGCTCGGGAGGCAATGAGCAGTTCTTC. It yields the protein CASSPLPGSGGNEQFF.

Only one count was recorded for this clone. This chain joins TRBV6-6 and TRBJ2-7, with 7 bases lining up with TRBD1. CDR1 MNHNY and CDR2 SVGAGI come from the germline V gene (reference sequence). V was pared by 5 bases and J by 1 base, with 5 bases of the junction left unmatched. There are 14 residues in the CDR3. Here the CDR3 reads CASSPGTASYEQYF. Here the CDR3 DNA reads TGTGCCAGCAGTCCCGGGACAGCTTCCTACGAGCAGTACTTC.

The chain uses TRBV6-5 and TRBJ1-4, with D possibly TRBD1 on 5 matching bases. Trimming left V 5 bases short and J 3 bases short, with 13 bases between. Germline-derived CDR1 and CDR2 are MNHEY and SVGAGI. This CDR3 spans 15 amino acids. The CDR3 here is CASSLQGNANEKLFF. CDR3 DNA: TGTGCCAGCAGTCTTCAGGGCAACGCTAATGAAAAACTGTTTTTT.

The CDR3 DNA is TGTGCCAGCAGCCAAGTTCTAGGCCAAGAGACCCAGTACTTC. Protein sequence: CASSQVLGQETQYF. The chain carries TRBV14 and TRBJ2-5; no firm D call. Per the germline V gene, CDR1 is SGHDN and CDR2 is FVKESK. The V end was cut by 1 base, the J end by 1 base, with 7 bases between. The CDR3 has 14 amino acids.

The chain has TRBV28 and TRBJ2-3, with 8 bases matching TRBD1. This CDR3 is built from 14 residues. Germline loops: CDR1 MDHEN, CDR2 SYDVKM. Germline trimming cut 6 bases from V and 1 base from J; bases unmatched to any gene: 3. As DNA, the CDR3 is TGTGCCAGCAGCCCAGGGGGCCGCACAGATACGCAGTATTTT. As protein: CASSPGGRTDTQYF.

Notes on this clone: This specimen includes other DNA sequences encoding the same CDR3. The chain uses TRBV20-1 and TRBJ1-1; D gene uncertain. Germline CDR1 and CDR2: DFQATT and SNEGSKA (reference sequence). Between the trimmed V and J ends, which lost 1 base and 4 bases, there was a span of 4 bases. The CDR3 contains 11 residues. CDR3 sequence: CSARGGTEAFF. The CDR3, as DNA: TGCAGTGCTAGAGGCGGCACTGAAGCTTTCTTT.

This chain connects TRBV6-5 to TRBJ1-3; D is unresolved. V lost 4 bases to trimming and J lost 4 bases, with 11 bases between them. From germline, CDR1 is MNHEY and CDR2 SVGAGI. The CDR3 length is 14 residues. CDR3 sequence (DNA): TGTGCCAGCAGTTCGCCTCTGGCGGGAAACACCATATATTTT. Protein: CASSSPLAGNTIYF.

This clone has only one observation. This chain connects TRBV30 to TRBJ2-1, with 12 bases that match TRBD2. J lost 8 bases, V lost 3 bases, and 5 bases had no gene match. CDR1 and CDR2 from the germline V gene are GTSNPN and SVGIG (reference sequence). The CDR3 sequence is 14 residues long. The CDR3 DNA is TGTGCCTGGAGACTAGCGGGGGGTTGGGATGAGCAGTTCTTC. Its translation: CAWRLAGGWDEQFF.

The chain combines TRBV18 with TRBJ2-7; TRBD2 matches at 9 bases. CDR3 size: 16 residues. With V trimmed by 3 bases and J by 0 bases, 6 bases remained unmatched. Germline V gives CDR1 KGHSH, CDR2 LQKENI. The CDR3 reads CASSPGSSGDSYEQYF. Here the CDR3 DNA reads TGTGCCAGCTCACCGGGATCTAGCGGGGACTCCTACGAGCAGTACTTC.

The rearrangement uses TRBV11-3 and TRBJ2-2; D is perhaps TRBD2 (5 bases). The CDR3 is 16 amino acids. Germline V gene sequence: CDR1 SGHNT, CDR2 YENEEA. Trimming took off 3 bases at V and 4 bases at J, with 15 bases between the two ends. The DNA of the CDR3 is TGTGCCAGCAGCTTCGCCCCCGGGGTGGGCACCGGGGAGCTGTTTTTT. Residues: CASSFAPGVGTGELFF.